This T cell receptor beta chain was documented in a study of OX40 agonist ivuxolimab in advanced cancers. Study-level points and caveats: In CD8+ T cells, expanded clones were on average more numerous than in CD4+.

The assay was immunoSEQ multiplex PCR, and TCRdb's table has in-frame clones only and misses some. The sample carries roughly 91,000 clones, 95% to 96% recorded once. The ends were cut back, 3 bases at V and 3 bases at J, with 13 bases in the middle. Germline loops: CDR1 MNHEY, CDR2 SMNVEV (reference sequence). The CDR3 consists of 15 residues. Notes on this clone: Antigen unknown.

The material sequenced was CD4+ or CD8+ T cells sorted from blood, taken in a trial of the OX40 agonist ivuxolimab. The rearrangement uses TRBV27 and TRBJ2-3; D unresolved. The sequence was collected from an adult with an advanced solid tumor such as melanoma, head and neck, liver or kidney cancer. The CDR3 coding sequence is TGTGCCAGCAGTTTCGATCCCAAAGGGACAGATACGCAGTATTTT. It translates to CASSFDPKGTDTQYF.